The subject of this entry is one TCR beta chain. Its antigen is as yet unknown. The data were obtained in a study of cytomegalovirus exposure and HLA in healthy donors. Study-wide results and caveats: Most sequenced TCRs were rare (though some public TCRs occurred in many donors). A later analysis reportedly identified an Asian-associated ancestry cluster as carrying fewer N-insertions than the 666-donor mean. It has been reported that TCR beta sequences accurately predicted the HLA-A and HLA-B alleles of most subjects.

CDR3 size: 11 residues. V was shortened by 3 bases and J by 9 bases, with 6 bases between the two germline ends. Germline CDR1 and CDR2: LNHDA and SQIVND (reference sequence). Researchers ran the PCR with 60 Vbeta and 13 Jbeta primers. This table comes from immunoSEQ multiplex PCR, and its TCRdb copy is limited to in-frame clones, with some not included. The sample shows about 84,000 clones, around 66% of them seen only once. Sequencing was carried out using PBMCs. The chain has TRBV19 and TRBJ2-1; the D is unclear. The TCR comes from a woman aged 40 to 50 in good health and CMV-seropositive. CDR3 region: CASSIWSEQFF. Written as DNA, the CDR3 is TGTGCCAGTAGTATTTGGAGTGAGCAGTTCTTC.